The 20 T cell receptor beta chains given below trace back to one sample, sequenced in a study of blood T cell repertoires in COVID-19. TCRdb's table, derived via immunoSEQ multiplex PCR, lists solely in-frame clones and lacks some. Of about 190,000 clones listed, roughly 86% are singletons. The sequenced material came from peripheral blood. These receptors came from a woman aged 70-85 years with active or convalescent COVID-19.

The chain has TRBV21-1 and TRBJ2-7; the D call in the table, TRBD1, was not verified against the DNA. TRBV21-1 has pseudogene status. This CDR3 is built from 14 residues. The CDR3 reads CASSRDRGLHEQYF. Written as DNA, the CDR3 is TGTGCCAGCAGCCGGGACAGGGGACTCCACGAGCAGTACTTC.

The J gene is TRBJ1-1, the V gene TRBV28, with TRBD1 identical over 8 bases. This CDR3 contains 15 residues. Looked up from germline, CDR1 is MDHEN and CDR2 is SYDVKM. V trimming: 7 bases; J trimming: 3 bases; junction bases outside the gene matches: 10. The DNA for the CDR3 is TGTGCCAGCACAGGGGGCGGGGTTGTGGACACTGAAGCTTTCTTT. Translated: CASTGGGVVDTEAFF.

The gene calls are TRBV29-1 and TRBJ1-1; TRBD1 agrees at 7 bases. The V gene end was trimmed by 4 bases and the J gene end by 0 bases; junction bases not matched to a gene: 5. Germline V gene sequence: CDR1 SQVTM, CDR2 ANQGSEA. The CDR3 length is 14 residues. The CDR3 region is CSVGGQNMNTEAFF. For the CDR3, the DNA is TGCAGCGTTGGGGGACAGAACATGAACACTGAAGCTTTCTTT.

The gene calls are TRBV30 and TRBJ2-3; TRBD2 matches at 14 bases. Trimming cost V 0 bases and J 2 bases; bases outside gene matches: 4. Germline values: CDR1 GTSNPN, CDR2 SVGIG (reference sequence). This CDR3 is 17 amino acids long. The DNA for the CDR3 is TGTGCCTGGAGTGTAGGGACTAGCGGGAGACCCACAGATACGCAGTATTTT. Its translation: CAWSVGTSGRPTDTQYF.

The chain has TRBV2 and TRBJ1-4, with 8 bases matching TRBD1. V lost 11 bases, J lost 4 bases, and 18 bases stayed unmatched. Germline V gene lookup returns CDR1 SNHLY and CDR2 FYNNEI. The CDR3 is made up of 17 amino acids. The CDR3 DNA sequence: TGTGCCCCCAAAGGCCGATTCGACAGGGGAATTAATGAAAAACTGTTTTTT. Its translation: CAPKGRFDRGINEKLFF.

V gene TRBV5-5 combines with J gene TRBJ2-7; 8 bases match TRBD2. Per germline, CDR1 SGHKS and CDR2 YYEKEE (reference sequence). The CDR3 is 18 residues long. The V and J ends lost 0 bases and 2 bases, in that order; junction bases with no gene match: 13. The CDR3: CASSLEPRPGLGTYEQYF. CDR3 nucleotides: TGTGCCAGCAGCTTGGAGCCAAGACCGGGACTAGGTACCTACGAGCAGTACTTC.

The V call is TRBV25-1, the J call TRBJ2-2; a weak D match, TRBD2 (6 bases). Trimming took off 4 bases at V and 5 bases at J, with 14 bases between the two ends. The CDR3 has 15 amino acids. The germline CDR1 and CDR2 sequences are MGHDK and SYGVNS. The DNA of the CDR3 is TGTGCCAGCAGTGGCGGACTACTATTTACCGGGGAGCTGTTTTTT. It is translated as CASSGGLLFTGELFF.

The chain joins TRBV11-2 to TRBJ2-7, with TRBD1 matching over 8 bases. This CDR3 region has 16 residues. Germline V gene lookup returns CDR1 SGHAT and CDR2 FQNNGV. Trimming took 5 bases from V and 2 from J; bases not matched to a gene: 11. CDR3: CASSPNIGQGPYEQYF. The CDR3 DNA follows: TGTGCCAGCAGCCCCAACATTGGACAGGGACCCTACGAGCAGTACTTC.

The V call is TRBV6-5, the J call TRBJ2-4; tentative D call: TRBD1 (6 bases). CDR3 length: 14 residues. From germline, CDR1 is MNHEY and CDR2 SVGAGI. Trimming took off 5 bases at V and 1 base at J, with 9 bases between the two ends. DNA for the CDR3: TGTGCCAGCAGTCCGGACAGTGCCAAAAACATTCAGTACTTC. Translated: CASSPDSAKNIQYF.

The gene calls are TRBV6-5 and TRBJ1-2; the match to TRBD1 covers 7 bases. Germline CDR1 is MNHEY and CDR2 is SVGAGI. V shed 6 bases and J 5 bases; nucleotides not matched to a gene: 6. The CDR3 is made up of 13 amino acids. CDR3 sequence: CASRLRQGYGYTF. For the CDR3, the DNA is TGTGCCAGCAGACTCCGACAGGGATATGGCTACACCTTC.

The J gene is TRBJ1-3, the V gene TRBV18; D gene unclear. The ends were cut back, 1 base at V and 2 bases at J, with 6 bases in the middle. The CDR3 has 14 amino acids. CDR1 is KGHSH and CDR2 is LQKENI in the germline V gene. CDR3 region: CASSPREAGNTIYF. Here the CDR3 DNA reads TGTGCCAGCTCACCACGGGAGGCTGGAAACACCATATATTTT.

The chain joins TRBV27 to TRBJ2-1; 9 nucleotides match TRBD2. J was trimmed by 7 bases and V by 5 bases; bases with no gene match: 18. This CDR3 has 18 residues. Per germline, CDR1 MNHEY and CDR2 SMNVEV (reference sequence). In nucleotides, the CDR3 is TGTGCCAGCAGTAGGGTCTTTAGCGGGAGAATCTATCGTAATGAGCAGTTCTTC. Protein sequence: CASSRVFSGRIYRNEQFF.

The chain recombines TRBV9 with TRBJ2-7, with 11 bases aligning to TRBD2. The V segment lost 3 bases and the J segment 4 bases; nucleotides outside the gene matches: 0. The germline gives CDR1 SGDLS, CDR2 YYNGEE. The CDR3 consists of 13 residues. CDR3 residues: CASSGTSGYEQYF. CDR3 nucleotides: TGTGCCAGCAGCGGGACTAGCGGGTACGAGCAGTACTTC. Variable domain in full (rest from reference TRBV9 and TRBJ2-7): DSGVTQTPKHLITATGQRVTLRCSPRSGDLSVYWYQQSLDQGLQFLIQYYNGEERAKGNILERFSAQQFPDLHSELNLSSLELGDSALYFCASSGTSGYEQYFGPGTRLTVT.

The genes are TRBV10-3 and TRBJ2-7, with 10 bases aligning to TRBD1. The V gene's germline CDR1 is ENHRY and CDR2 SYGVKD. J gave up 0 bases and V 9 bases, and 5 bases lay outside the gene matches. This CDR3 has 14 residues. The CDR3 DNA reads as TGTGCCATTCGGACAGGGGGGGACTCCTACGAGCAGTACTTC. Its translation is CAIRTGGDSYEQYF.

The genes are TRBV6-6 and TRBJ1-3; 8 bases agree with TRBD1. Unmatched junction bases numbered 8, after V lost 5 bases and J lost 5 bases. CDR1 and CDR2 from the germline V gene are MNHNY and SVGAGI (reference sequence). CDR3 length: 15 amino acids. CDR3 loop: CASSPVDRERNTIYF. The CDR3 DNA sequence: TGTGCCAGCAGTCCCGTGGACAGGGAAAGAAACACCATATATTTT.

J is TRBJ2-7 and V is TRBV5-4, with TRBD1 matching over 11 bases. This CDR3 has 15 amino acids. V shed 0 bases, J shed 3 bases, and the junction held 2 bases outside the gene matches. CDR1 is SGHNT, CDR2 YYREEE, per germline (reference sequence). CDR3 DNA sequence: TGTGCCAGCAGCTTGGTGGGACAGGGGGTCTACGAGCAGTACTTC. Protein sequence: CASSLVGQGVYEQYF.

This sequence joins TRBV7-9 and TRBJ2-1; 12 positions agree with TRBD2. Germline-derived CDR1 and CDR2 are SEHNR and FQNEAQ (reference sequence). V was clipped by 4 bases and J by 5 bases; unmatched bases: 6. This CDR3 region has 16 residues. The CDR3 reads CASSYTRLAGDNEQFF. As DNA, the CDR3 is TGTGCCAGCAGCTATACGAGACTAGCGGGAGACAATGAGCAGTTCTTC.

The sample holds a few counts of this clone. The V and J genes are TRBV6-6 and TRBJ1-1; D is undetermined. The germline CDR1 and CDR2 sequences are MNHNY and SVGAGI (reference sequence). Deletions cut 5 bases from V and 4 bases from J, with 17 bases between. This CDR3 has 15 residues. The CDR3 loop is CASSLAIHERTEAFF. CDR3 in DNA: TGTGCCAGCAGTCTTGCGATACATGAGCGCACTGAAGCTTTCTTT.

The chain carries TRBV2 and TRBJ1-1; TRBD1 is a possible D gene (6 bases). Germline assignment: CDR1 SNHLY and CDR2 FYNNEI. The CDR3 is 12 amino acids. CDR3 in amino acids: CSLRGGHPGAFF. The CDR3 DNA follows: TGTTCCCTTCGGGGGGGCCATCCTGGGGCTTTCTTT. The variable domain in full, completed from reference TRBV2 and TRBJ1-1, reads EPEVTQTPSHQVTQMGQEVILRCVPISNHLYFYWYRQILGQKVEFLVSFYNNEISEKSEIFDDQFSVERPDGSNFTLKIRSTKLEDSAMYFCSLRGGHPGAFFGQGTRLTVV.

The chain has TRBV30 and TRBJ2-1; tentative D call: TRBD1 (6 bases). The CDR3 runs to 14 residues. Germline assignment: CDR1 GTSNPN and CDR2 SVGIG (reference sequence). V was cut by 4 bases and J by 4 bases, with 14 bases left in between. CDR3 sequence reads: CAWIPQGIYNEQFF. The CDR3 region has the DNA TGTGCCTGGATACCCCAGGGGATATACAATGAGCAGTTCTTC.